This passage covers 3 T cell receptor beta chains from one sample sequenced in a study of blood T cells in healthy people across ages. A J-beta primer mix and a sample-barcoded 5' primer were used in a second PCR of roughly 7 to 12 cycles. A single record per CDR3 protein comes from TCRdb applying MiXCR to the 5' RACE reads. The sample includes roughly 560,000 distinct CDR3 sequences, approximately 25% seen only once; the top ten take roughly 10%. This sample was also put to use in a study of T cells of mothers and their children.

The sequenced sample was blood. Receptors originate from a boy between 10 and 17 years old in good health.

This clonotype turned up a few times. One junction end does not reproduce the germline sequence, and a read error may be involved. The chain joins TRBV3-1 to TRBJ2-3, with 8 bases aligning to TRBD2. The CDR3 consists of 20 residues. Germline CDR1 is LGHDT and CDR2 is YNNKEL (reference sequence). CDR3 residues: CASSPQRPPVLAASTDTRYF. The DNA for the CDR3 is TGTGCCAGCAGCCCCCAGAGGCCGCCCGTACTAGCGGCGAGCACAGATACGCGGTATTTT.

This clonotype was seen a handful of times. The rearrangement uses TRBV19 and TRBJ1-2; D is ambiguous. The CDR3 is 12 amino acids. V lost 6 bases and J 4 bases, leaving 9 bases between the germline ends. Per germline, CDR1 LNHDA and CDR2 SQIVND (reference sequence). CDR3 coding DNA: TGTGCCAGTAGCCTGGAATTCTATGGCTACACCTTC. This sequence encodes CASSLEFYGYTF.

This clonotype was recorded a few times. This chain links TRBV20-1 with TRBJ1-4; D gene uncertain. V shed 0 bases and J shed 0 bases, with 8 bases lying between them. Germline CDR1 is DFQATT and CDR2 is SNEGSKA (reference sequence). The CDR3 length is 15 residues. The CDR3 DNA is TGCAGTGCTAGAGATGGAACAGCAACTAATGAAAAACTGTTTTTT. Its translation is CSARDGTATNEKLFF.